The next 32 T cell receptor beta chains were all read from a single sample in a study of response to subunit inactivated influenza vaccine. TCRdb analysed the RT-PCR reads with MiXCR anew, one entry per CDR3 protein. The sample gives about 500,000 distinct CDR3 sequences, 16% of which show up once; around 3% is in the top ten. Sequencing used CD4+ T cells sorted from PBMCs, obtained roughly 24 months after vaccination. Receptors originate from a man aged 50 to 69 who received an inactivated influenza vaccine.

The gene calls are TRBV20-1 and TRBJ2-3, with TRBD2 identical over 9 bases. The CDR3 is 16 amino acids. Trimming at V came to 3 bases and at J to 0 bases, leaving 7 bases not matched to a gene. Germline loops: CDR1 DFQATT, CDR2 SNEGSKA (reference sequence). CDR3 region: CSASGLAITSTDTQYF. Written as DNA, the CDR3 is TGCAGTGCTAGCGGACTAGCGATTACTAGCACAGATACGCAGTATTTT.

This clonotype was detected a few times. The chain couples TRBV5-1 to TRBJ2-7; 11 bases match TRBD1. CDR3 size: 15 residues. V lost 0 bases, J lost 5 bases, and 4 bases stayed unmatched. Looked up from germline, CDR1 is SGHRS and CDR2 is YFSETQ. The CDR3 DNA sequence: TGCGCCAGCAGCTTGGGATGGACAGGGGGCCACGAGCAGTACTTC. As protein: CASSLGWTGGHEQYF. Supplemented by reference TRBV5-1 and TRBJ2-7, the full variable domain reads KAGVTQTPRYLIKTRGQQVTLSCSPISGHRSVSWYQQTPGQGLQFLFEYFSETQRNKGNFPGRFSGRQFSNSRSEMNVSTLELGDSALYLCASSLGWTGGHEQYFGPGTRLTVT.

V gene TRBV7-8 combines with J gene TRBJ1-2; possible D gene TRBD1, 5 bases. The V end lost 1 base, the J end lost 0 bases, and 15 bases lay between the germline ends. The CDR3 is 17 residues long. Germline V gene sequence: CDR1 SGHVS, CDR2 FQNEAQ. CDR3 residues: CASSLVPTRDPNYGYTF. Here the CDR3 DNA reads TGTGCCAGCAGCTTAGTGCCAACAAGGGACCCTAACTATGGCTACACCTTC.

The chain employs TRBV10-1 and TRBJ1-6; weak D call: TRBD1 (6 bases). Trimming pared 7 bases from V and 10 bases from J, leaving 20 bases between. Germline assignment: CDR1 WNHNN and CDR2 SYGVQD (reference sequence). The length of the CDR3 is 15 residues. Here the CDR3 DNA reads TGCGCCAGCAATGTACCGGGACAAGAGAGATCACCCCTCCACTTT. Its translation: CASNVPGQERSPLHF.

The rearrangement joins TRBV15 to TRBJ2-1, with no clear D. CDR1 LNHNV and CDR2 YYDKDF come from the germline V gene (reference sequence). The CDR3 is 15 amino acids. Trimming took 1 base from V and 5 from J, leaving 12 bases between them. The CDR3 region is CATSRGLERHNEQFF. The CDR3 DNA follows: TGTGCCACCAGCAGAGGTTTGGAACGGCACAATGAGCAGTTCTTC.

CDR3: CASSPGQPDYEQYF. The CDR3 DNA reads as TGTGCCAGCAGCCCGGGGCAACCGGACTACGAGCAGTACTTC. The V call is TRBV12-3 or TRBV12-4, the J call TRBJ2-7; D could derive from TRBD1 or TRBD2 (5 bases each). Trimming took off 6 bases at V and 3 bases at J, with 15 bases between the two ends. The CDR3 totals 14 residues.

The genes are TRBV29-1 and TRBJ2-5; 10 bases agree with TRBD2. From germline, CDR1 is SQVTM and CDR2 ANQGSEA. The trim removed 3 bases at V and 4 bases at J, leaving 5 bases unmatched. This CDR3 region has 14 residues. DNA of the CDR3: TGCAGCGTTGAGAAGCGGGGGGGTTTAGAGACCCAGTACTTC. Translation gives CSVEKRGGLETQYF.

This clonotype was seen only a few times. The chain uses TRBV23-1 and TRBJ2-1; D not certain. TRBV23-1 is labeled an ORF, and its function is uncertain. This CDR3 is 16 amino acids long. Deletions cut 3 bases from V and 8 bases from J, with 20 bases between. CDR3 protein: CASSQAWTVLLYEQFF. Here the CDR3 DNA reads TGCGCCAGCAGTCAGGCTTGGACGGTACTTCTCTATGAGCAGTTCTTC.

The chain combines TRBV5-1 with TRBJ1-4; 9 bases match TRBD1. Trimming took 0 bases from V and 5 from J; bases not matched to a gene: 5. Germline V lookup: CDR1 SGHRS, CDR2 YFSETQ. The CDR3 has 16 residues. The CDR3 here is CASSLEGQGWNEKLFF. Written as DNA, the CDR3 is TGCGCCAGCAGCTTGGAAGGACAGGGGTGGAATGAAAAACTGTTTTTT.

This clonotype has more than one count but fewer than ten. The rearrangement uses TRBV6-2 or TRBV6-3 and TRBJ2-3, with TRBD2 matching 11 bases. There are 15 residues in the CDR3. Germline CDR1 and CDR2: MNHEY and SVGEGT. After removal of 5 bases from V and 6 bases from J, the junction contained 7 bases not matched to a gene. The CDR3 nucleotides are TGTGCCAGCAGTGATCTAGCGGGAGGTCGTGATACGCAGTATTTT. As protein: CASSDLAGGRDTQYF.

The chain combines TRBV10-3 with TRBJ1-5, with D perhaps matching TRBD1 (6 bases). This CDR3 spans 16 amino acids. CDR1 is ENHRY and CDR2 is SYGVKD in the germline V gene. V was pared by 5 bases and J by 1 base, with 15 bases between. The CDR3 loop reads CAISLRGGPSNQPQHF. The CDR3 DNA follows: TGTGCCATCAGTCTCCGAGGGGGGCCCAGCAATCAGCCCCAGCATTTT.

This clonotype was recorded many times. The chain carries TRBV7-8 and TRBJ1-1; D may be TRBD1 (6 bases). Trimming took off 5 bases at V and 4 bases at J, with 14 bases between the two ends. CDR1 and CDR2 from the germline V gene are SGHVS and FQNEAQ. The CDR3 extends over 14 amino acids. The CDR3, as DNA: TGTGCCAGCAGCGAACAGGGCCCCAGCACTGAAGCTTTCTTT. Protein: CASSEQGPSTEAFF. Filled out from reference TRBV7-8 and TRBJ1-1, the complete variable domain reads GAGVSQSPRYKVAKRGQDVALRCDPISGHVSLFWYQQALGQGPEFLTYFQNEAQLDKSGLPSDRFFAERPEGSVSTLKIQRTQQEDSAVYLCASSEQGPSTEAFFGQGTRLTVV.

This clonotype was seen a handful of times. The chain joins TRBV5-1 to TRBJ2-1; 7 nucleotides align to TRBD1. There are 12 residues in the CDR3. Germline loops: CDR1 SGHRS, CDR2 YFSETQ. J was trimmed by 8 bases and V by 4 bases; bases with no gene match: 3. CDR3 region: CASSIQGYEQFF. In nucleotides, the CDR3 is TGCGCCAGCAGCATACAGGGGTATGAGCAGTTCTTC.

The chain couples TRBV28 to TRBJ2-5; no clear D. The CDR3 runs 11 residues. Germline V gives CDR1 MDHEN, CDR2 SYDVKM. V gave up 3 bases and J gave up 7 bases, with 6 bases separating them. This chain's CDR3 is CASSFSRTQYF. The DNA for the CDR3 is TGTGCCAGCAGTTTTTCGCGGACCCAGTACTTC.

The chain links TRBV20-1 to TRBJ2-7; 10 bases are a match to TRBD1. This CDR3 is 14 amino acids long. The germline V gene encodes CDR1 DFQATT and CDR2 SNEGSKA (reference sequence). V trimming: 6 bases; J trimming: 2 bases; junction bases outside the gene matches: 7. CDR3 region: CSARGQGGAYEQYF. CDR3 DNA: TGCAGTGCACGTGGACAGGGGGGGGCCTACGAGCAGTACTTC.

This clonotype was counted a few times. This chain connects TRBV3-1 to TRBJ2-4, with TRBD1 as a possible D gene (6 bases). Trimming left V 3 bases short and J 1 base short, with 16 bases between. Germline lookup yields CDR1 LGHDT and CDR2 YNNKEL (reference sequence). CDR3 length: 17 residues. The CDR3 sequence is CASSHTGFLAAKNIQYF. Here the CDR3 DNA reads TGTGCCAGCAGCCATACAGGGTTCTTGGCTGCCAAAAACATTCAGTACTTC. Based on the CDR3 plus reference TRBV3-1 and TRBJ2-4, the full variable domain is DTAVSQTPKYLVTQMGNDKSIKCEQNLGHDTMYWYKQDSKKFLKIMFSYNNKELIINETVPNRFSPKSPDKAHLNLHINSLELGDSAVYFCASSHTGFLAAKNIQYFGAGTRLSVL.

This clonotype was counted only a few times. CDR3 region: CASSLGGATGNSPLHF. CDR3 DNA: TGCGCCAGCAGCTTGGGTGGGGCCACCGGGAATTCACCCCTCCACTTT. The chain employs TRBV5-1 and TRBJ1-6; D possibly corresponds to TRBD1 (5 bases). Trimming stripped 0 bases from V and 7 bases from J, with 14 bases between. Per the germline V gene, CDR1 is SGHRS and CDR2 is YFSETQ. The CDR3 loop spans 16 amino acids.

The rearrangement joins TRBV6-1 to TRBJ2-7; TRBD1 aligns across 8 bases. This CDR3 contains 14 residues. Trimming cost V 7 bases and J 0 bases; bases outside gene matches: 5. CDR1 is MNHNS, CDR2 SASEGT, per germline. The chain's CDR3 is CASNGQGVSYEQYF. For the CDR3, the DNA is TGTGCCAGCAATGGACAGGGTGTCTCCTACGAGCAGTACTTC.

The J gene is TRBJ2-5, the V gene TRBV7-2, with D possibly called TRBD1 or TRBD2 (6 bases each). The CDR3 runs to 14 residues. From germline, CDR1 is SGHTA and CDR2 FQGNSA. Trimming stripped 2 bases from V and 4 bases from J, with 11 bases between. CDR3 coding DNA: TGTGCCAGCAGCTTATATCCGGGGGCAGAGACCCAGTACTTC. It is translated as CASSLYPGAETQYF.

This clonotype has at least ten counts. This CDR3 reads CASSPPVYEQYF. As DNA, the CDR3 is TGTGCCAGCAGCCCGCCGGTCTACGAGCAGTACTTC. The chain employs TRBV7-9 and TRBJ2-7, with D unclear. The CDR3 consists of 12 residues. In germline, CDR1 is SEHNR, CDR2 FQNEAQ (reference sequence). With 5 bases removed from V and 3 bases from J, the gap between germline ends came to 8 bases. The full variable domain, in which reference TRBV7-9 and TRBJ2-7 provide the parts outside the CDR3, is DTGVSQNPRHKITKRGQNVTFRCDPISEHNRLYWYRQTLGQGPEFLTYFQNEAQLEKSRLLSDRFSAERPKGSFSTLEIQRTEQGDSAMYLCASSPPVYEQYFGPGTRLTVT.

This clonotype was picked up a small number of times. The chain is built from TRBV21-1 and TRBJ1-6. TRBV21-1 is recorded as a pseudogene. The CDR3 totals 8 residues. In nucleotides, the CDR3 is TGTGCCAGCAGCCGACTCCACTTT. It specifies CASSRLHF.

In this sample, this clonotype turned up a few times. The chain has TRBV7-2 and TRBJ2-7; D remains unclear. The CDR3 extends over 11 amino acids. The V end lost 5 bases, the J end lost 6 bases, and 8 bases lay between the germline ends. Germline CDR1 reads SGHTA; CDR2 reads FQGNSA. The CDR3 bases are TGTGCCAGCAGCCCAAAAGTCGAGCAGTACTTC. It codes for CASSPKVEQYF.

This clonotype was seen more than once but under ten times. The chain has TRBV4-3 and TRBJ2-7; D unclear. Trimming left V 0 bases short and J 6 bases short, with 9 bases between. The CDR3 consists of 13 residues. The germline V gene has CDR1 LGHNA and CDR2 YSLEER. The CDR3 DNA follows: TGCGCCAGCAGCCAAGATGTAAGGAGCGAGCAGTACTTC. This encodes CASSQDVRSEQYF.

The J gene is TRBJ1-4, the V gene TRBV12-3 or TRBV12-4; a possible D gene is TRBD1 (6 bases). V shed 7 bases and J shed 8 bases, with 17 bases lying between them. The CDR3 has 14 amino acids. For the CDR3, the DNA is TGTGCCAGCACCGTACAGGGAAGGAACGAAAAACTGTTTTTT. This encodes CASTVQGRNEKLFF.

The chain couples TRBV12-3 or TRBV12-4 to TRBJ2-3; D unresolved. This CDR3 contains 15 residues. V gave up 6 bases and J gave up 14 bases, with 27 bases separating them. CDR3 nucleotide sequence: TGTGCCAGCAGAGGGCAGCCGAAAGGCACCGCAATTCTGTATTTT. It translates to CASRGQPKGTAILYF.

This clonotype has more than one count but fewer than ten. The rearrangement links TRBV28 to TRBJ1-5, with D perhaps TRBD1 (5 bases). Germline assignment: CDR1 MDHEN and CDR2 SYDVKM. V lost 8 bases, J lost 3 bases, and 11 bases lay in between. The CDR3 has 13 residues. CDR3 sequence reads: CASRDGNNQPQHF. In DNA form, the CDR3 reads TGTGCCAGCCGGGACGGTAACAATCAGCCCCAGCATTTT.

CDR3 sequence (DNA): TGTGCCAGCAGTGCGTCCCGGGACCACCTCCGTAATGAGCAGTTCTTC. It yields the protein CASSASRDHLRNEQFF. The chain links TRBV25-1 to TRBJ2-1; D may match TRBD1 or TRBD2 (5 bases each). The CDR3 consists of 16 residues. The V end lost 4 bases, the J end lost 7 bases, and 20 bases lay between the germline ends. Germline-derived CDR1 and CDR2 are MGHDK and SYGVNS. Supplemented by reference TRBV25-1 and TRBJ2-1, the full variable domain reads EADIYQTPRYLVIGTGKKITLECSQTMGHDKMYWYQQDPGMELHLIHYSYGVNSTEKGDLSSESTVSRIRTEHFPLTLESARPSHTSQYLCASSASRDHLRNEQFFGPGTRLTVL.

This chain uses TRBV6-2 or TRBV6-3 with TRBJ1-4; D gene uncertain. The germline V and J ends were trimmed by 0 bases and 14 bases, with 10 bases remaining between them. Germline loops: CDR1 MNHEY, CDR2 SVGEGT. The CDR3 contains 12 residues. Here the CDR3 reads CASSYSTGGLFF. For the CDR3, the DNA is TGTGCCAGCAGTTACTCGACGGGTGGGCTGTTTTTT.

This clonotype has a handful of counts. The J gene is TRBJ1-2, the V gene TRBV6-5; the D is unclear. V dropped 0 bases and J dropped 4 bases, with 6 bases sitting between them. Germline V lookup: CDR1 MNHEY, CDR2 SVGAGI. The CDR3 consists of 13 residues. CDR3 in amino acids: CASSYSMFYGYTF. The CDR3, as DNA: TGTGCCAGCAGTTACTCGATGTTCTATGGCTACACCTTC.

The rearrangement uses TRBV25-1 and TRBJ2-7; TRBD1 agrees at 7 bases. V shed 2 bases, J shed 9 bases, and the junction held 13 bases outside the gene matches. CDR1 MGHDK and CDR2 SYGVNS come from the germline V gene. The CDR3 sequence is 15 residues long. The CDR3 bases are TGTGCCAGCAGTGAAGGGACAGCTGGCATACGGCGGCAGTACTTC. This gives the protein CASSEGTAGIRRQYF.

This clonotype has just a few counts. The chain links TRBV4-2 to TRBJ2-1; the match to TRBD2 covers 11 bases. Germline CDR1 reads LGHNA; CDR2 reads YNFKEQ. With V trimmed by 0 bases and J by 1 base, 2 bases remained unmatched. CDR3 size: 17 residues. This CDR3 reads CASSQETSGGSYNEQFF. CDR3 nucleotide sequence: TGTGCCAGCAGCCAAGAAACTAGCGGGGGTTCCTACAATGAGCAGTTCTTC.

This clonotype has ten or more counts. DNA of the CDR3: TGTGCCAGCAGCTTTGGGGGGATCGATCAGCCCCAGCATTTT. Translation: CASSFGGIDQPQHF. The gene calls are TRBV7-9 and TRBJ1-5, with D tentatively TRBD1 (5 bases). Germline CDR1 is SEHNR and CDR2 is FQNEAQ (reference sequence). The V end was cut by 3 bases, the J end by 5 bases, with 11 bases between. The CDR3 totals 14 residues.